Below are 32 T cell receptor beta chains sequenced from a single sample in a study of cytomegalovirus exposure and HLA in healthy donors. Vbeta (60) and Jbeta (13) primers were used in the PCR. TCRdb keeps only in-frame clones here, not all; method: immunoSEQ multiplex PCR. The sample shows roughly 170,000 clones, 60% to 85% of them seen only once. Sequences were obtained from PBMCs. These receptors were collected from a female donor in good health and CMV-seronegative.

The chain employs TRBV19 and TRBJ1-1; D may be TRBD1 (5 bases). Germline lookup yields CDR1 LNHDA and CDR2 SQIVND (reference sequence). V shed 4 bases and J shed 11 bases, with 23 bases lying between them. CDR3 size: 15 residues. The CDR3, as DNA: TGTGCCAGTAGTACAGACGGGACGCTTCCGGGGGTGGCTTTCTTT. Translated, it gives CASSTDGTLPGVAFF. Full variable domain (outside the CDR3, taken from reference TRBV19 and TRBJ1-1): DGGITQSPKYLFRKEGQNVTLSCEQNLNHDAMYWYRQDPGQGLRLIYYSQIVNDFQKGDIAEGYSVSREKKESFPLTVTSAQKNPTAFYLCASSTDGTLPGVAFFGQGTRLTVV.

Here the CDR3 reads CASSLGSSRDTQYF. CDR3 coding DNA: TGTGCCAGCAGCTTGGGCTCATCCAGGGATACGCAGTATTTT. The chain uses TRBV5-6 and TRBJ2-3; D is uncertain. V was trimmed by 0 bases and J by 6 bases, leaving 11 bases between them. Germline-derived CDR1 and CDR2 are SGHDT and YYEEEE. There are 14 residues in the CDR3.

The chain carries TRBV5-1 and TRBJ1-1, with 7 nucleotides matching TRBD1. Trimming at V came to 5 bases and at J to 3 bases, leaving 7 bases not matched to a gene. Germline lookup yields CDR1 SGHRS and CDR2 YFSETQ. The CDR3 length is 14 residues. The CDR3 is CASRPDREDTEAFF. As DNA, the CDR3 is TGCGCCAGCAGGCCAGACAGGGAGGACACTGAAGCTTTCTTT.

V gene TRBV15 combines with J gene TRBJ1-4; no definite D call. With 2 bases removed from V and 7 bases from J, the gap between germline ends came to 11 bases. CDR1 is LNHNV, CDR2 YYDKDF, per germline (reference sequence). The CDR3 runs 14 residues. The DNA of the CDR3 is TGTGCCACCAGCAGACAGAGGGTTAGTGAAAAACTGTTTTTT. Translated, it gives CATSRQRVSEKLFF.

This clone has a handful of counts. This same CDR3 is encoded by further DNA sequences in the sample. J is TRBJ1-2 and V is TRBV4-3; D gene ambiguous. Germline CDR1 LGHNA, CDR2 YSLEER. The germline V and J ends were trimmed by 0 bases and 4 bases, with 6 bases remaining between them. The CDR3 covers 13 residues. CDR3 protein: CASSQEAGYGYTF. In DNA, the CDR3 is TGCGCCAGCAGCCAAGAGGCAGGCTATGGCTACACCTTC.

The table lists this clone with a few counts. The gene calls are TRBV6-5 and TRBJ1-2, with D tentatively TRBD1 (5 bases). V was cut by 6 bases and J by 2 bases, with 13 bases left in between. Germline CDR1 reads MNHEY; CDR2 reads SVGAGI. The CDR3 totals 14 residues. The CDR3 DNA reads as TGTGCCAGCAGCAGCGTCGGGGGGAACTATGGCTACACCTTC. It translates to CASSSVGGNYGYTF.

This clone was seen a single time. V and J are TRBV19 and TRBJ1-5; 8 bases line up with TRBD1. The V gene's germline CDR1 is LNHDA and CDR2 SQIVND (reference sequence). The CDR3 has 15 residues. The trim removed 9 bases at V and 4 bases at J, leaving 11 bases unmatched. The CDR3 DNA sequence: TGTGCCAGCGAGTCCAGGGGGCATGGGAATCAGCCCCAGCATTTT. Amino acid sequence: CASESRGHGNQPQHF.

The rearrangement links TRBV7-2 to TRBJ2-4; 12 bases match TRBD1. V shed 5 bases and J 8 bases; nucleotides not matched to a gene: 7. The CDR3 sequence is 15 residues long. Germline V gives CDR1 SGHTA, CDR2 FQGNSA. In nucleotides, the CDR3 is TGTGCCAGCAGCGGGGGGACAGGGGGCGCCTACATTCAGTACTTC. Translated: CASSGGTGGAYIQYF.

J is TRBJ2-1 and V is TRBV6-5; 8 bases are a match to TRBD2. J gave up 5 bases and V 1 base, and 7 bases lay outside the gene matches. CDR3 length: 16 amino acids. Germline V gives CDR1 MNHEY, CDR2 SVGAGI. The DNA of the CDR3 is TGTGCCAGCAGTTACTTGAGCGGGAGTCCTCACAATGAGCAGTTCTTC. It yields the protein CASSYLSGSPHNEQFF.

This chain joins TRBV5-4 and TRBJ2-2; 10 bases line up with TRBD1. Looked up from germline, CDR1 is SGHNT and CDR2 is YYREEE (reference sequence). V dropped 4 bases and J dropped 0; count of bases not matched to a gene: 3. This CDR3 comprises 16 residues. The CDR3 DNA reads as TGTGCCAGCAGCACTGGACAGGGGGCGAACACCGGGGAGCTGTTTTTT. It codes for CASSTGQGANTGELFF.

In nucleotides, the CDR3 is TGTGCCAGCAGCGCAGTTCCAGGGACTAACTATGGCTACACCTTC. Encoded protein: CASSAVPGTNYGYTF. The chain joins TRBV9 to TRBJ1-2; tentative D call: TRBD1 (5 bases). The CDR3 is 15 amino acids. V was trimmed by 3 bases and J by 0 bases, leaving 12 bases between them. Germline V CDR1 and CDR2: SGDLS, YYNGEE.

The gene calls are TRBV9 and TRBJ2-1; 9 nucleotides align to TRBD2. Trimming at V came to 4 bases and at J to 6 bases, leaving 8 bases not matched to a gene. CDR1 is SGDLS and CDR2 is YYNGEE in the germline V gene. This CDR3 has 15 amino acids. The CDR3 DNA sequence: TGTGCCAGCAGCCCCCCTGGCGGGAGGGGCAATGAGCAGTTCTTC. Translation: CASSPPGGRGNEQFF.

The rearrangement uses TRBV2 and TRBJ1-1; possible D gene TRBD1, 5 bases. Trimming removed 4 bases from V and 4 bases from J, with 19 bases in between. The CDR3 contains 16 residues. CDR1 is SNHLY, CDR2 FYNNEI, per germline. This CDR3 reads CASSGEMSREVTEAFF. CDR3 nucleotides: TGTGCCAGCAGTGGAGAAATGAGCAGGGAGGTCACTGAAGCTTTCTTT.

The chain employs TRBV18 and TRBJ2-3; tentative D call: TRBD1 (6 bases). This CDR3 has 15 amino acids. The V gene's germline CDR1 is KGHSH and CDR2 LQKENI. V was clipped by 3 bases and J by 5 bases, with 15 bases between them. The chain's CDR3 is CASSPQALGGDTQYF. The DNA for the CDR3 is TGTGCCAGCTCACCTCAGGCTCTAGGGGGAGATACGCAGTATTTT.

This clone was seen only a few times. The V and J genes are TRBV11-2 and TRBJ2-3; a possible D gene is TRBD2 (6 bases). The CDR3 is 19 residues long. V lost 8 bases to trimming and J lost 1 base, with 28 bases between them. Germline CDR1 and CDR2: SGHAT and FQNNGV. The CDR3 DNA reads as TGTGCCAGCGCGAGGGTGGGCGGGAAGTCCGGTCGAGGCACAGATACGCAGTATTTT. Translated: CASARVGGKSGRGTDTQYF. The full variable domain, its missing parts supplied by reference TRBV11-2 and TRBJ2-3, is EAGVAQSPRYKIIEKRQSVAFWCNPISGHATLYWYQQILGQGPKLLIQFQNNGVVDDSQLPKDRFSAERLKGVDSTLKIQPAKLEDSAVYLCASARVGGKSGRGTDTQYFGPGTRLTVL.

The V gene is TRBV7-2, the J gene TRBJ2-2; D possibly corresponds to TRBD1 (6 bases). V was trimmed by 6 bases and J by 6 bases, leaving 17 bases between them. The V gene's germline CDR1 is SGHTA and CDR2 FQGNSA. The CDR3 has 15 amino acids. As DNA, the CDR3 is TGTGCCAGCAGGCAGATGGCAGGACAGCCCGGGGAGCTGTTTTTT. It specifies CASRQMAGQPGELFF. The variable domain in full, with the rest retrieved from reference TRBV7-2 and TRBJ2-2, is GAGVSQSPSNKVTEKGKDVELRCDPISGHTALYWYRQSLGQGLEFLIYFQGNSAPDKSGLPSDRFSAERTGGSVSTLTIQRTQQEDSAVYLCASRQMAGQPGELFFGEGSRLTVL.

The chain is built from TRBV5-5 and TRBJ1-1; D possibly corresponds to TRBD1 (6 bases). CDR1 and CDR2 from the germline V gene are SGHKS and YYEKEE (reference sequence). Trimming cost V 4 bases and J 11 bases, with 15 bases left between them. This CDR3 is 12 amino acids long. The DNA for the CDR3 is TGTGCCAGCAGCCCGGGGGGGGCTTTGGCTTTCTTT. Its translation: CASSPGGALAFF. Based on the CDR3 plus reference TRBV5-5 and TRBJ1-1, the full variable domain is DAGVTQSPTHLIKTRGQQVTLRCSPISGHKSVSWYQQVLGQGPQFIFQYYEKEERGRGNFPDRFSARQFPNYSSELNVNALLLGDSALYLCASSPGGALAFFGQGTRLTVV.

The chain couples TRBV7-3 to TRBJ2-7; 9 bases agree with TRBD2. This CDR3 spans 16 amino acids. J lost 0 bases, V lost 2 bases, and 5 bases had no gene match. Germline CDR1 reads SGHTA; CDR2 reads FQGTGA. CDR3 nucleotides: TGTGCCAGCAGCTTAGAGGGCGGGAGGGGCTCCTACGAGCAGTACTTC. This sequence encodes CASSLEGGRGSYEQYF.

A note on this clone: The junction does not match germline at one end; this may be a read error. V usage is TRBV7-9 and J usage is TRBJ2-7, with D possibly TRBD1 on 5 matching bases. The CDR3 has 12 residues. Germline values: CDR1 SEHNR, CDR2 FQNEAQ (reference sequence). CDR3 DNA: TGTTCCAGCAGCTTAGGGGCCCTCGAGCAGTACTTC. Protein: CSSSLGALEQYF.

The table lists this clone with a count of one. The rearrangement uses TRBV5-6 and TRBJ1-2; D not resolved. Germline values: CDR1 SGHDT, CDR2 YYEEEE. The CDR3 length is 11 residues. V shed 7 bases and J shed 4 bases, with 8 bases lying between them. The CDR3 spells CASSSVYGYTF. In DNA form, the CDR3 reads TGTGCCAGCTCATCGGTCTATGGCTACACCTTC.

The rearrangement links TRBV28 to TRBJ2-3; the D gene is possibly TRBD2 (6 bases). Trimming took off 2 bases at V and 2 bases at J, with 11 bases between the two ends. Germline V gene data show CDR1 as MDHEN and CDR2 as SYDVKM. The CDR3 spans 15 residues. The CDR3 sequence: CASSLGLPLTDTQYF. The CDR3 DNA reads TGTGCCAGCAGTTTAGGACTACCCCTCACAGATACGCAGTATTTT.

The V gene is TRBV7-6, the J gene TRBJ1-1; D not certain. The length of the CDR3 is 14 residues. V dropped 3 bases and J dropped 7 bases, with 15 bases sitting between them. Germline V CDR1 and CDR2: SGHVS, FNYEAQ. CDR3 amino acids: CASSFHPRVGEAFF. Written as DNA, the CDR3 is TGTGCCAGCAGCTTTCACCCCCGGGTTGGTGAAGCTTTCTTT.

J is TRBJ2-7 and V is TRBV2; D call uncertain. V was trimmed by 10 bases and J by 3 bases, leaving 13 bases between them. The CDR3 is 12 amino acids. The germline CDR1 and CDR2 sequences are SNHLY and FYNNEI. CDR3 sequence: CATQELSYEQYF. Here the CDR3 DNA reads TGTGCCACCCAGGAACTTAGCTACGAGCAGTACTTC. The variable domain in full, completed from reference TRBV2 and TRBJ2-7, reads EPEVTQTPSHQVTQMGQEVILRCVPISNHLYFYWYRQILGQKVEFLVSFYNNEISEKSEIFDDQFSVERPDGSNFTLKIRSTKLEDSAMYFCATQELSYEQYFGPGTRLTVT.

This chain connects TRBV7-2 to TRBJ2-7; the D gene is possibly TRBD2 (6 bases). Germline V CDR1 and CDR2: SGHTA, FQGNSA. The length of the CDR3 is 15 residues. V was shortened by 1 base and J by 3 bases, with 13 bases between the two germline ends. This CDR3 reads CASSLGPFGSYEQYF. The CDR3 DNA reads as TGTGCCAGCAGCTTAGGCCCGTTCGGGAGCTACGAGCAGTACTTC.

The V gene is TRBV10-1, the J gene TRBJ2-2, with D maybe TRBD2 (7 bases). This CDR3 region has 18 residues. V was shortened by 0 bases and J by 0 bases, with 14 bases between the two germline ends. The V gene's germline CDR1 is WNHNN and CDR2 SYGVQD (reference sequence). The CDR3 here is CASSESRGGDSNTGELFF. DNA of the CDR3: TGCGCCAGCAGTGAGTCAAGGGGGGGGGACTCGAACACCGGGGAGCTGTTTTTT.

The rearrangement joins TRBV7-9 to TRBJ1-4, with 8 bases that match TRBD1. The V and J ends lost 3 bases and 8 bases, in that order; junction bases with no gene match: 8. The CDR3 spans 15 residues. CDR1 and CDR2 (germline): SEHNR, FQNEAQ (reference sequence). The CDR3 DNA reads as TGTGCCAGCAGCTTGACCGCAGGGGGCGGAGAAAAACTGTTTTTT. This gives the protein CASSLTAGGGEKLFF.

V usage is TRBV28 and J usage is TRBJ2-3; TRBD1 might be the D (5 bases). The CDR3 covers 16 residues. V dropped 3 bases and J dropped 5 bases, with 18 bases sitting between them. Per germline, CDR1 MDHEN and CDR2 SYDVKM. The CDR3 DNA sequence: TGTGCCAGCAGTTTTGGCAGGGTTAATCGTGGAGATACGCAGTATTTT. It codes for CASSFGRVNRGDTQYF.

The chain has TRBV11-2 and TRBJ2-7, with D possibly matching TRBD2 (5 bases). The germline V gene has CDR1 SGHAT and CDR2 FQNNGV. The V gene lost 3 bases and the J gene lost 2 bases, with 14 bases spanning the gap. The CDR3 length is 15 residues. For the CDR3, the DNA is TGTGCCAGCAGCTTGACCGACCGGGGTACCTACGAGCAGTACTTC. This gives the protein CASSLTDRGTYEQYF. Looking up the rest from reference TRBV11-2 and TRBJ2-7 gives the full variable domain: EAGVAQSPRYKIIEKRQSVAFWCNPISGHATLYWYQQILGQGPKLLIQFQNNGVVDDSQLPKDRFSAERLKGVDSTLKIQPAKLEDSAVYLCASSLTDRGTYEQYFGPGTRLTVT.

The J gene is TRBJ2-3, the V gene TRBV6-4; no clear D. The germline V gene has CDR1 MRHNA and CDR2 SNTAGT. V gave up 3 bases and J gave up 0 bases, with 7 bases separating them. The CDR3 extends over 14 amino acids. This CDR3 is CASSEGSSTDTQYF. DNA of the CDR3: TGTGCCAGCAGTGAGGGCAGTAGCACAGATACGCAGTATTTT.

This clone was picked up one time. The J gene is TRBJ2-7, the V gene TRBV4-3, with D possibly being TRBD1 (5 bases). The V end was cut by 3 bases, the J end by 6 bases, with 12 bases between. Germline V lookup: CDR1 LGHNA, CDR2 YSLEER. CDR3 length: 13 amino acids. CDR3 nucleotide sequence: TGCGCCAGCAGCCAGGGGCAGAAGGGCGAGCAGTACTTC. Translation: CASSQGQKGEQYF.

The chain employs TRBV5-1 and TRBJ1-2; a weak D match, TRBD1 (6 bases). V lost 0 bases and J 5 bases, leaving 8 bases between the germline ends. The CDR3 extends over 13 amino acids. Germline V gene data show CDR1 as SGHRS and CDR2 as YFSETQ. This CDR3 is CASSLGDTYGYTF. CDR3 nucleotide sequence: TGCGCCAGCAGCTTGGGGGACACATATGGCTACACCTTC.

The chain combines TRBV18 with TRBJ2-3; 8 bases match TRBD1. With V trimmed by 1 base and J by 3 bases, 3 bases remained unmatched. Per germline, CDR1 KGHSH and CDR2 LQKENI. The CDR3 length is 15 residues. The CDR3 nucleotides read TGTGCCAGCTCACCACTACAGGGGGGAACAGATACGCAGTATTTT. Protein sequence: CASSPLQGGTDTQYF.